These 31 T cell receptor beta chains share one sample of origin, sequenced in a study of T-cell reconstitution after alpha-beta-depleted transplantation in children. Unique molecular identifiers were incorporated into the prepared TCRbeta library. TCRdb used MiXCR to reprocess the PCR reads, holding one entry per CDR3 protein. The profile shows approximately 420,000 distinct CDR3 sequences, about a tenth of them singletons. Specimen: PBMCs from the stem cell graft donor, collected from the stem cell graft. Receptors originate from a human donor who donated a stem cell graft to a child with acute myeloid leukemia.

This clonotype appeared a few times. The gene calls are TRBV25-1 and TRBJ2-1, with 7 bases matching TRBD2. Germline CDR1 MGHDK, CDR2 SYGVNS. V gave up 0 bases and J gave up 5 bases; unmatched junction bases: 7. CDR3 length: 16 amino acids. The chain's CDR3 is CASSEYGGNGNNEQFF. CDR3 DNA: TGTGCCAGCAGTGAATACGGGGGGAATGGGAACAATGAGCAGTTCTTC.

The chain is built from TRBV25-1 and TRBJ2-1; 10 positions agree with TRBD2. J was trimmed by 5 bases and V by 11 bases; bases with no gene match: 12. The CDR3 is made up of 15 amino acids. CDR1 and CDR2 (germline): MGHDK, SYGVNS. CDR3 loop: CAVGLVGLANNEQFF. CDR3 nucleotides: TGTGCCGTAGGGCTAGTGGGACTAGCGAACAATGAGCAGTTCTTC. Together with reference TRBV25-1 and TRBJ2-1, the CDR3 gives the full variable domain: EADIYQTPRYLVIGTGKKITLECSQTMGHDKMYWYQQDPGMELHLIHYSYGVNSTEKGDLSSESTVSRIRTEHFPLTLESARPSHTSQYLCAVGLVGLANNEQFFGPGTRLTVL.

At least ten counts were recorded for this clonotype. The V and J genes are TRBV12-3 or TRBV12-4 and TRBJ2-2; D might be TRBD1 (5 bases). The length of the CDR3 is 16 residues. V was shortened by 0 bases and J by 5 bases, with 13 bases between the two germline ends. CDR3 residues: CASSLARSGQTGELFF. CDR3 coding DNA: TGTGCCAGCAGTTTAGCTCGGTCAGGGCAAACCGGGGAGCTGTTTTTT.

This clonotype was observed a few times. The V call is TRBV4-1, the J call TRBJ2-1; TRBD1 matches at 7 bases. Unmatched junction bases numbered 5, after V lost 3 bases and J lost 6 bases. The CDR3 totals 14 residues. Germline CDR1 and CDR2: MGHRA and YSYEKL. CDR3 bases: TGCGCCAGCAGCCAGACAGGGTCAATCAATGAGCAGTTCTTC. As protein: CASSQTGSINEQFF.

The table lists this clonotype with a few counts. This chain uses TRBV7-2 with TRBJ2-4; 13 bases agree with TRBD2. From germline, CDR1 is SGHTA and CDR2 FQGNSA. J gave up 2 bases and V 6 bases, and 7 bases lay outside the gene matches. CDR3 length: 17 amino acids. CDR3 nucleotides: TGTGCCAGCAGTCTGGGGGGACTAGCGGGAACCAAAAACATTCAGTACTTC. It encodes CASSLGGLAGTKNIQYF.

The chain couples TRBV5-6 to TRBJ2-1, with 8 bases lining up with TRBD1. Trimming cost V 4 bases and J 2 bases; bases outside gene matches: 8. This CDR3 has 16 residues. Per germline, CDR1 SGHDT and CDR2 YYEEEE. The CDR3 here is CASSRFSGGTYNEQFF. The CDR3 DNA reads TGTGCCAGCAGCCGCTTCTCAGGGGGCACCTACAATGAGCAGTTCTTC.

This clonotype was counted a few times. The rearrangement joins TRBV12-3 or TRBV12-4 to TRBJ2-5, with 7 bases lining up with TRBD1. Trimming took 5 bases from V and 5 from J; bases not matched to a gene: 8. The CDR3 has 14 amino acids. CDR3 sequence reads: CASSLDRDRETQYF. The CDR3 coding sequence is TGTGCCAGCAGTCTCGACAGGGATCGGGAGACCCAGTACTTC.

J is TRBJ1-6 and V is TRBV7-9; 9 positions match TRBD1. This CDR3 is built from 16 residues. The trim removed 5 bases at V and 10 bases at J, leaving 12 bases unmatched. In germline, CDR1 is SEHNR, CDR2 FQNEAQ (reference sequence). The CDR3 loop is CASSRVGGTGISPLHF. CDR3 nucleotide sequence: TGTGCCAGCAGCCGGGTTGGGGGGACAGGGATCTCACCCCTCCACTTT.

J is TRBJ1-5 and V is TRBV6-1, with a possible D match to TRBD1 (5 bases). The CDR3 loop spans 16 amino acids. Germline assignment: CDR1 MNHNS and CDR2 SASEGT. V gave up 4 bases and J gave up 0 bases, with 13 bases separating them. In nucleotides, the CDR3 is TGTGCCAGCAGTGCCAAGGGGCAGAATAGCAATCAGCCCCAGCATTTT. This encodes CASSAKGQNSNQPQHF.

V usage is TRBV5-1 and J usage is TRBJ2-5; 8 bases line up with TRBD2. The CDR3 is 16 residues long. Germline V gives CDR1 SGHRS, CDR2 YFSETQ. Losses at the gene ends were 1 base for V and 3 bases for J; bases not matched to a gene: 8. In DNA form, the CDR3 reads TGCGCCAGCAGCTTGAGAACGGGAGGGGCTGAAGAGACCCAGTACTTC. Protein sequence: CASSLRTGGAEETQYF.

A few counts support this clonotype. The DNA for the CDR3 is TGCAGTGCTCCTTCCGCGACAGCTGGCGCAGATACGCAGTATTTT. Protein: CSAPSATAGADTQYF. The chain has TRBV20-1 and TRBJ2-3; TRBD1 might be the D (5 bases). The germline V and J ends were trimmed by 5 bases and 4 bases, with 19 bases remaining between them. The CDR3 covers 15 residues. The germline V gene encodes CDR1 DFQATT and CDR2 SNEGSKA (reference sequence).

This chain connects TRBV6-1 to TRBJ2-3; 12 positions agree with TRBD2. Looked up from germline, CDR1 is MNHNS and CDR2 is SASEGT. Trimming cost V 2 bases and J 4 bases; bases outside gene matches: 1. This CDR3 is 15 amino acids long. This CDR3 reads CASSELAGGPDTQYF. In nucleotides, the CDR3 is TGTGCCAGCAGTGAACTAGCGGGGGGGCCAGATACGCAGTATTTT.

The chain recombines TRBV12-3 or TRBV12-4 with TRBJ1-1, with a possible D match to TRBD1 (6 bases). CDR3 length: 13 residues. The V and J ends lost 10 bases and 5 bases respectively, with 17 bases between them. CDR3 in amino acids: CATARNRVTEAFF. The CDR3 coding sequence is TGTGCCACCGCTAGAAACAGGGTAACTGAAGCTTTCTTT.

This clonotype was counted many times. V gene TRBV5-1 combines with J gene TRBJ2-1; 11 bases fit TRBD2. Losses at the gene ends were 4 bases for V and 9 bases for J; bases not matched to a gene: 12. The CDR3 loop spans 16 amino acids. Germline CDR1 SGHRS, CDR2 YFSETQ. The CDR3 here is CASSLAIAGGRSEQFF. The CDR3 nucleotides read TGCGCCAGCAGCCTAGCTATAGCGGGGGGGAGGTCTGAGCAGTTCTTC. Drawing the rest from reference TRBV5-1 and TRBJ2-1, the complete variable domain is KAGVTQTPRYLIKTRGQQVTLSCSPISGHRSVSWYQQTPGQGLQFLFEYFSETQRNKGNFPGRFSGRQFSNSRSEMNVSTLELGDSALYLCASSLAIAGGRSEQFFGPGTRLTVL.

The table lists this clonotype with a few counts. The rearrangement uses TRBV10-3 and TRBJ2-3, with 8 bases matching TRBD2. This CDR3 is built from 11 residues. J was trimmed by 10 bases and V by 6 bases; bases with no gene match: 3. The germline CDR1 and CDR2 sequences are ENHRY and SYGVKD. This chain's CDR3 is CAIRSSGPQYF. CDR3 coding DNA: TGTGCCATCAGATCTAGCGGGCCGCAGTATTTT.

This clonotype was observed a handful of times. V is TRBV12-3 or TRBV12-4 and J is TRBJ2-7; perhaps TRBD1 as D (6 bases). V was cut by 5 bases and J by 2 bases, with 16 bases left in between. The CDR3 is made up of 15 amino acids. The DNA of the CDR3 is TGTGCCAGCAGTAAAACAGGGAGAGGCCCCTACGAGCAGTACTTC. Encoded protein: CASSKTGRGPYEQYF.

V gene TRBV20-1 combines with J gene TRBJ1-4; possible D gene TRBD1, 6 bases. This CDR3 is built from 12 residues. Trimming shortened V by 6 bases and J by 7 bases, and 12 bases separated the two germline ends. The germline V gene has CDR1 DFQATT and CDR2 SNEGSKA (reference sequence). The CDR3 sequence is CSALGGGEKLFF. CDR3 DNA: TGCAGTGCCCTAGGGGGGGGTGAAAAACTGTTTTTT.

This clonotype was counted many times. The chain links TRBV5-1 to TRBJ2-3, with D unclear. The germline V gene has CDR1 SGHRS and CDR2 YFSETQ. The CDR3 runs 15 residues. The germline V and J ends were trimmed by 0 bases and 0 bases, with 8 bases remaining between them. CDR3 loop: CASSLAADSTDTQYF. CDR3 in DNA: TGCGCCAGCAGCTTGGCGGCAGATAGCACAGATACGCAGTATTTT.

This clonotype was seen a handful of times. The chain uses TRBV6-8 and TRBJ2-7; D gene uncertain. Looked up from germline, CDR1 is MNHGY and CDR2 is SAAAGT. The CDR3 is 12 residues long. V lost 5 bases and J lost 4, with 9 bases in between. The CDR3 bases are TGTGCCAGCAGTCCAGATTGTTACGAGCAGTACGTC. Amino acids: CASSPDCYEQYV.

CDR3: CSASHWTGPDNEQFF. The CDR3 DNA is TGCAGTGCTAGCCATTGGACAGGCCCTGACAATGAGCAGTTCTTC. The chain is built from TRBV20-1 and TRBJ2-1; 7 bases are a match to TRBD1. CDR1 is DFQATT, CDR2 SNEGSKA, per germline (reference sequence). V lost 3 bases and J lost 5; bases outside the gene matches: 10. This CDR3 is 15 amino acids long.

This clonotype was seen more than once but under ten times. The chain links TRBV6-5 to TRBJ1-6; a weak D match, TRBD1 (5 bases). This CDR3 is built from 13 residues. Trimming left V 4 bases short and J 7 bases short, with 8 bases between. Germline CDR1 and CDR2: MNHEY and SVGAGI. The CDR3 here is CASSSQVNSPLHF. In DNA form, the CDR3 reads TGTGCCAGCAGTTCACAGGTGAATTCACCCCTCCACTTT.

This chain uses TRBV7-8 with TRBJ2-5; D is perhaps TRBD2 (6 bases). Germline-derived CDR1 and CDR2 are SGHVS and FQNEAQ. There are 16 residues in the CDR3. Between the trimmed V and J ends, which lost 5 bases and 1 base, there was a span of 17 bases. The DNA for the CDR3 is TGTGCCAGCAGCCCTGGCGGAGTCGGGGGCCAAGAGACCCAGTACTTC. This translates into CASSPGGVGGQETQYF.

This clonotype was seen a few times. This CDR3 reads CASSRTSGSATGELFF. The CDR3 nucleotides read TGTGCCAGCAGCCGAACTAGCGGGAGTGCCACCGGGGAGCTGTTTTTT. The rearrangement joins TRBV7-2 to TRBJ2-2, with 11 positions matching TRBD2. The CDR3 spans 16 residues. CDR1 and CDR2 (germline): SGHTA, FQGNSA. V trimming: 5 bases; J trimming: 4 bases; junction bases outside the gene matches: 6. Supplemented by reference TRBV7-2 and TRBJ2-2, the full variable domain reads GAGVSQSPSNKVTEKGKDVELRCDPISGHTALYWYRQSLGQGLEFLIYFQGNSAPDKSGLPSDRFSAERTGGSVSTLTIQRTQQEDSAVYLCASSRTSGSATGELFFGEGSRLTVL.

This clonotype turned up a few times. This sequence joins TRBV14 and TRBJ2-1, with D hard to call. With 3 bases removed from V and 8 bases from J, the gap between germline ends came to 11 bases. Germline loops: CDR1 SGHDN, CDR2 FVKESK. CDR3 length: 13 amino acids. The CDR3 sequence: CASSHLRVHEQFF. The CDR3, as DNA: TGTGCCAGCAGCCATCTAAGGGTGCATGAGCAGTTCTTC.

J is TRBJ2-3 and V is TRBV5-1, with 9 bases aligning to TRBD1. The CDR3 is 17 residues long. Germline CDR1 is SGHRS and CDR2 is YFSETQ. V lost 4 bases, J lost 3 bases, and 12 bases stayed unmatched. CDR3 DNA sequence: TGCGCCAGCAGCGCGGGCAGGCGGGACAGGGTGACAGATACGCAGTATTTT. Residues: CASSAGRRDRVTDTQYF.

This clonotype was observed a handful of times. The genes are TRBV4-3 and TRBJ2-4, with D possibly being TRBD2 (6 bases). The ends were cut back, 0 bases at V and 9 bases at J, with 18 bases in the middle. Germline assignment: CDR1 LGHNA and CDR2 YSLEER. This CDR3 spans 16 amino acids. CDR3 sequence reads: CASSQDGTPGVGIQYF. The CDR3 DNA follows: TGCGCCAGCAGCCAAGACGGGACGCCGGGGGTGGGCATTCAGTACTTC.

This clonotype turned up a few times. The gene calls are TRBV6-5 and TRBJ2-2; D is ambiguous. This CDR3 has 14 amino acids. Trimming cost V 2 bases and J 0 bases, with 4 bases left between them. Germline CDR1 MNHEY, CDR2 SVGAGI. CDR3 loop: CASSYRANTGELFF. The CDR3, as DNA: TGTGCCAGCAGTTACAGAGCGAACACCGGGGAGCTGTTTTTT.

This clonotype was seen a handful of times. The chain has TRBV7-2 and TRBJ2-1, with D maybe TRBD2 (6 bases). Trimming removed 7 bases from V and 5 bases from J, with 12 bases in between. This CDR3 is built from 13 residues. CDR1 and CDR2 (germline): SGHTA, FQGNSA. The CDR3 is CASISGVDNEQFF. The CDR3 region has the DNA TGTGCCAGCATTTCGGGAGTGGACAATGAGCAGTTCTTC. Drawing the rest from reference TRBV7-2 and TRBJ2-1, the complete variable domain is GAGVSQSPSNKVTEKGKDVELRCDPISGHTALYWYRQSLGQGLEFLIYFQGNSAPDKSGLPSDRFSAERTGGSVSTLTIQRTQQEDSAVYLCASISGVDNEQFFGPGTRLTVL.

This clonotype was recorded a few times. CDR3 region: CSWVSGRINNEQFF. Here the CDR3 DNA reads TGCAGCTGGGTGAGCGGGAGGATTAACAATGAGCAGTTCTTC. The chain employs TRBV29-1 and TRBJ2-1, with TRBD2 matching 9 bases. CDR3 length equals 14 residues. J was trimmed by 5 bases and V by 8 bases; bases with no gene match: 10. Germline V gene lookup returns CDR1 SQVTM and CDR2 ANQGSEA.

This clonotype showed up just a few times. The chain is built from TRBV6-1 and TRBJ2-5, with 11 bases lining up with TRBD2. J lost 4 bases, V lost 6 bases, and 7 bases had no gene match. The germline gives CDR1 MNHNS, CDR2 SASEGT. The CDR3 runs to 15 residues. The CDR3 sequence is CASRIAGGSPETQYF. The CDR3 DNA reads as TGTGCCAGCAGAATAGCGGGAGGGTCCCCAGAGACCCAGTACTTC.

Only a few counts were recorded for this clonotype. V usage is TRBV7-3 and J usage is TRBJ2-1; possible D gene TRBD1, 5 bases. The germline V gene encodes CDR1 SGHTA and CDR2 FQGTGA. V was trimmed by 2 bases and J by 4 bases, leaving 12 bases between them. The CDR3 is made up of 15 amino acids. CDR3 bases: TGTGCCAGCAGCTTAGTGGGGCGACCTTACAATGAGCAGTTCTTC. Translating it yields CASSLVGRPYNEQFF.